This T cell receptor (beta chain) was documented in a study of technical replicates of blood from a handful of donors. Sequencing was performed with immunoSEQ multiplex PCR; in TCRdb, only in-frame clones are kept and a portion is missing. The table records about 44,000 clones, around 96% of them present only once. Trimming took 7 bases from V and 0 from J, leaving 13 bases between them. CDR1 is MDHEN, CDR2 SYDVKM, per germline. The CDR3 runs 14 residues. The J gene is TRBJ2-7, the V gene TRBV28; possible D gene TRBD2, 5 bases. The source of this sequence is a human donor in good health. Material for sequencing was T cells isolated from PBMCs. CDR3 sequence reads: CASNLRGSSYEQYF. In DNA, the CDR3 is TGTGCCAGCAACTTACGCGGGTCCTCCTACGAGCAGTACTTC.